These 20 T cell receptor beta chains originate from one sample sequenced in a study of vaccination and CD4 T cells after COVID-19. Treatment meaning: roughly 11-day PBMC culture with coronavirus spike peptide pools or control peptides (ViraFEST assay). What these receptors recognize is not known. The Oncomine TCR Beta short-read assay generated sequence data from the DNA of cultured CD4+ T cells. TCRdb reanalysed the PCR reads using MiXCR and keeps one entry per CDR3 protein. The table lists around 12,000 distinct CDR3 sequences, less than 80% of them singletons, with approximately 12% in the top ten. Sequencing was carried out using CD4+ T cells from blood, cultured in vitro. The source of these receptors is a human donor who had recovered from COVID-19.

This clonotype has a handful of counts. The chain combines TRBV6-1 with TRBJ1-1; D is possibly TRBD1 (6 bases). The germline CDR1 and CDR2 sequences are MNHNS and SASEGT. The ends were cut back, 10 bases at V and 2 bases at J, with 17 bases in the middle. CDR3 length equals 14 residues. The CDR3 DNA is TGTGCCACCCGGCTAGGGGGGTTCAACACTGAAGCTTTCTTT. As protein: CATRLGGFNTEAFF.

CDR3 amino acids: CASHYPGLAGPSSYNEQFF. CDR3 in DNA: TGTGCCAGCCATTATCCGGGACTAGCGGGACCTAGCTCCTACAATGAGCAGTTCTTC. The genes are TRBV7-3 and TRBJ2-1, with TRBD2 identical over 13 bases. V lost 8 bases and J lost 0; bases outside the gene matches: 13. Germline CDR1 and CDR2: SGHTA and FQGTGA. The CDR3 consists of 19 residues.

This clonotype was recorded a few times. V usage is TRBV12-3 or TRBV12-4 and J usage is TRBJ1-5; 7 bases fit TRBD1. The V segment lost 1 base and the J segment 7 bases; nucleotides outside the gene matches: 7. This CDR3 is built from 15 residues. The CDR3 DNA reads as TGTGCCAGCAGTTTAGAACAGGGGCGCCGGCAGCCCCAGCATTTT. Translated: CASSLEQGRRQPQHF.

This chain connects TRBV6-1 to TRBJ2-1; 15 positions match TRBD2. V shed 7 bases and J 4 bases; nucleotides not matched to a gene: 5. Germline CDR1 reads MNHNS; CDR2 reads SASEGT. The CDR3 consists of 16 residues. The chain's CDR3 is CASTAGTSGRYNEQFF. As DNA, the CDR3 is TGTGCCAGCACCGCAGGGACTAGCGGGAGGTACAATGAGCAGTTCTTC.

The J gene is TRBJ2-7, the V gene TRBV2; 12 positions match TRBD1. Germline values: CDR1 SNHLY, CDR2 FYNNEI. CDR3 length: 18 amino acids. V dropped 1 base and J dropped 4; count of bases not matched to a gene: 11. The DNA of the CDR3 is TGTGCCAGCAGTGAAGGGGACAGGGGGCGGGAGAAGATGTACGAGCAGTACTTC. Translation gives CASSEGDRGREKMYEQYF.

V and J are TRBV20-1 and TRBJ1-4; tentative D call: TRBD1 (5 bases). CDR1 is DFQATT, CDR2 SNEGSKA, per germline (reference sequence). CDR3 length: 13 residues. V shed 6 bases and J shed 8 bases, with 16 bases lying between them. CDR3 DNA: TGCAGTGCCCACGAGGGGCGTGGGGAAAAACTGTTTTTT. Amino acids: CSAHEGRGEKLFF.

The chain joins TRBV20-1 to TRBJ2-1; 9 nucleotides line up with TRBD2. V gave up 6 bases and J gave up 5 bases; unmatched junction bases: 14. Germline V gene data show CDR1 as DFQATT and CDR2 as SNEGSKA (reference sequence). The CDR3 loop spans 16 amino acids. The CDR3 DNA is TGCAGTGCCGTCAGTCGGAGCGGGAGGCATAACAATGAGCAGTTCTTC. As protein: CSAVSRSGRHNNEQFF.

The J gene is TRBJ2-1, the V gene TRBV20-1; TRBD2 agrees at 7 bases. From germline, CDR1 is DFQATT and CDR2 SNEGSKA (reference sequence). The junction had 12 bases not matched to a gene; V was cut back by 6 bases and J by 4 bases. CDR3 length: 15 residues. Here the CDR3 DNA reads TGCAGTGCCCAAGTTTTTGGCGGGAGTTACAATGAGCAGTTCTTC. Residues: CSAQVFGGSYNEQFF.

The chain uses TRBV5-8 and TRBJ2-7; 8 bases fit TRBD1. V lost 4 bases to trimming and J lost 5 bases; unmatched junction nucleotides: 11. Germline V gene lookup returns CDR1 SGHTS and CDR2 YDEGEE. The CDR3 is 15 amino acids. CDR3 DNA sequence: TGTGCCAGCAGCCATATTCCCCTGACAGGGGACGAGCAGTACTTC. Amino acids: CASSHIPLTGDEQYF.

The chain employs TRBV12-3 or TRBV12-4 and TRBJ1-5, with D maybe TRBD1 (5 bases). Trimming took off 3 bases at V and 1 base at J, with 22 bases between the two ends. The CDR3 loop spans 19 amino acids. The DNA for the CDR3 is TGTGCCAGCAGTTTTATGTCAGGGAGCGCTTTAGTGAGCAATCAGCCCCAGCATTTT. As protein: CASSFMSGSALVSNQPQHF.

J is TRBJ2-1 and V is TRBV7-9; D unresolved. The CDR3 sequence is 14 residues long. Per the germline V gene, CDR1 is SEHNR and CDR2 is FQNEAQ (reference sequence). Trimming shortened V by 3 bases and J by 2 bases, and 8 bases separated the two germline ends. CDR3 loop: CASSFKTPYNEQFF. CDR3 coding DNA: TGTGCCAGCAGCTTTAAAACCCCCTACAATGAGCAGTTCTTC.

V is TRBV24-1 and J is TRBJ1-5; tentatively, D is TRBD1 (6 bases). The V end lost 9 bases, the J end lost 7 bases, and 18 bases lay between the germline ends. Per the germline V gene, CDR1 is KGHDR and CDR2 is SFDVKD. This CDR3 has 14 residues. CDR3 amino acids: CATGPTGIDQPQHF. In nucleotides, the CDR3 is TGTGCCACCGGACCCACAGGGATTGACCAGCCCCAGCATTTT.

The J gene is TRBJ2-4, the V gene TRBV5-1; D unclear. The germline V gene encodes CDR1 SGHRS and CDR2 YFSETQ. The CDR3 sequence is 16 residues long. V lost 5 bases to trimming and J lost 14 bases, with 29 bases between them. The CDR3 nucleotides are TGCGCCAGCAGAGTGGGCTCACGACAACAAGAAGGCTTTGAGTACTTC. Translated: CASRVGSRQQEGFEYF.

CDR3: CASSLPRGVGTEAFF. The CDR3, as DNA: TGTGCCAGCAGTCTACCCCGGGGCGTAGGCACTGAAGCTTTCTTT. V gene TRBV12-3 or TRBV12-4 combines with J gene TRBJ1-1, with D maybe TRBD1 (5 bases). V was shortened by 5 bases and J by 4 bases, with 17 bases between the two germline ends. The length of the CDR3 is 15 residues.

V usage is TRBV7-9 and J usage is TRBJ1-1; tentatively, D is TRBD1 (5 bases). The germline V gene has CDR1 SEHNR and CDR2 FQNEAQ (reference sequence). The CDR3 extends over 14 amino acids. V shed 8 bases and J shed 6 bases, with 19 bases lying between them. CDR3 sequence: CASRMQVSGAEAFF. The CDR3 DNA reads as TGTGCCAGCCGCATGCAGGTTTCGGGGGCTGAAGCTTTCTTT.

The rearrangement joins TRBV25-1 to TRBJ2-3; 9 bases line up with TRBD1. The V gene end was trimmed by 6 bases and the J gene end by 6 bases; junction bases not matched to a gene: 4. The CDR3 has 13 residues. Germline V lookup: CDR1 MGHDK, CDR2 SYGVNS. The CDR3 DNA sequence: TGTGCCAGCAGGAGACAGGGGGAGGATACGCAGTATTTT. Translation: CASRRQGEDTQYF.

CDR3 DNA sequence: TGTGCCAGCAGCTTTAAAGGACTAGCGGGAGTTGGTGAGCAGTTCTTC. It codes for CASSFKGLAGVGEQFF. The rearrangement links TRBV6-1 to TRBJ2-1; 13 bases map to TRBD2. Germline V gene data show CDR1 as MNHNS and CDR2 as SASEGT. The CDR3 loop spans 16 amino acids. Trimming at V came to 6 bases and at J to 9 bases, leaving 11 bases not matched to a gene.

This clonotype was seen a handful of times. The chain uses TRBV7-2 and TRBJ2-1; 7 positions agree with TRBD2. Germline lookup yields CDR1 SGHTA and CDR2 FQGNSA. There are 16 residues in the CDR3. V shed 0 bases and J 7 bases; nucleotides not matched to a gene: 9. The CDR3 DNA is TGTGCCAGCAGCTTAGCCGGACGCGGGAGTGGGAATGAGCAGTTCTTC. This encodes CASSLAGRGSGNEQFF.

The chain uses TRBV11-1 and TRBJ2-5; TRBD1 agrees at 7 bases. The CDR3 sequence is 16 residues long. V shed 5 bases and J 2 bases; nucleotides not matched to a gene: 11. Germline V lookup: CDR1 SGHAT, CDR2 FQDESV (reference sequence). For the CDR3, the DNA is TGTGCCAGCAGCCCTTGGGACAGCCTAAGACAAGAGACCCAGTACTTC. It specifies CASSPWDSLRQETQYF.

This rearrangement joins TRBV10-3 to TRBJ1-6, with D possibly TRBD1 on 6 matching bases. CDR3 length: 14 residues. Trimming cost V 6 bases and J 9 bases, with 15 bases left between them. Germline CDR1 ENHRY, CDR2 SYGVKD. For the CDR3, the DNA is TGTGCCATCAGCCCCGGAGGGGGAGCTTCACCCCTCCACTTT. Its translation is CAISPGGGASPLHF.